The 10 T cell receptor beta chains below were found in one sample sequenced in a study of cytomegalovirus exposure and HLA in healthy donors. The PCR employed 60 Vbeta primers together with 13 Jbeta primers. Clones were sequenced by immunoSEQ multiplex PCR, and TCRdb holds only the in-frame ones, with some missing. The table records tens of thousands of clones, more than 75% of them present only once. Input material: PBMCs. Source of these receptors: a female donor in good health and CMV-seronegative.

In this sample, this clone turned up once. CDR3 nucleotides: TGTGCCAGCAGCTTGGGGGACAGTAGAGAGACCCAGTACTTC. Protein sequence: CASSLGDSRETQYF. V is TRBV5-8 and J is TRBJ2-5, with TRBD1 matching 7 bases. J gave up 4 bases and V 0 bases, and 3 bases lay outside the gene matches. Germline CDR1 reads SGHTS; CDR2 reads YDEGEE. This CDR3 has 14 residues.

The rearrangement links TRBV21-1 to TRBJ1-1. TRBV21-1 is marked as a pseudogene. The CDR3 length is 21 residues. The CDR3 region is CASSKYVYLSGGARMNTEAFF. The CDR3 DNA reads TGTGCCAGCAGCAAATATGTCTACCTCTCCGGGGGGGCCAGGATGAACACTGAAGCTTTCTTT.

The V and J genes are TRBV4-1 and TRBJ2-7, with TRBD1 identical over 7 bases. The CDR3 contains 14 residues. J gave up 0 bases and V 4 bases, and 3 bases lay outside the gene matches. Germline assignment: CDR1 MGHRA and CDR2 YSYEKL. CDR3 loop: CASSLNRGSYEQYF. DNA for the CDR3: TGCGCCAGCAGCCTGAACAGGGGCTCCTACGAGCAGTACTTC.

This chain links TRBV10-3 with TRBJ1-2, with TRBD1 matching 8 bases. This CDR3 is built from 15 residues. From germline, CDR1 is ENHRY and CDR2 SYGVKD. V lost 4 bases and J lost 6; bases outside the gene matches: 10. The CDR3 is CAISASGQGLNGYTF. CDR3 nucleotide sequence: TGTGCCATCAGTGCCTCCGGACAGGGATTGAATGGCTACACCTTC.

The chain combines TRBV7-2 with TRBJ2-2, with 8 bases matching TRBD1. The J segment lost 6 bases and the V segment lost 5 bases, leaving 8 bases of the junction unmatched. The CDR3 is made up of 15 amino acids. Germline CDR1 reads SGHTA; CDR2 reads FQGNSA. The CDR3 here is CASSRQGRVAGELFF. For the CDR3, the DNA is TGTGCCAGCAGCCGACAGGGGCGGGTCGCCGGGGAGCTGTTTTTT.

The V call is TRBV28, the J call TRBJ1-6; 7 nucleotides line up with TRBD1. CDR1 is MDHEN, CDR2 SYDVKM, per germline. This CDR3 spans 12 amino acids. J was trimmed by 9 bases and V by 11 bases; bases with no gene match: 7. The CDR3 sequence is CAGRQGTSPLHF. The CDR3 DNA sequence: TGTGCCGGCCGACAGGGAACTTCACCCCTCCACTTT.

The gene calls are TRBV21-1 and TRBJ1-2; the D call in the table, TRBD1, was not verified against the DNA. TRBV21-1 is an annotated pseudogene. This CDR3 has 13 amino acids. The CDR3 is CASSQNSNYGYTF. CDR3 DNA: TGTGCCAGCAGCCAGAACAGTAACTATGGCTACACCTTC.

This sequence joins TRBV6-6 and TRBJ1-2; the D is unclear. The V gene's germline CDR1 is MNHNY and CDR2 SVGAGI (reference sequence). CDR3 length: 11 amino acids. The ends were cut back, 4 bases at V and 5 bases at J, with 5 bases in the middle. This chain's CDR3 is CASSSNYGYTF. The DNA of the CDR3 is TGTGCCAGCAGTTCCAATTATGGCTACACCTTC.

The chain has TRBV18 and TRBJ1-3, with 12 bases fitting TRBD1. The V gene's germline CDR1 is KGHSH and CDR2 LQKENI. CDR3 length: 15 amino acids. Germline trimming cut 3 bases from V and 8 bases from J; bases unmatched to any gene: 5. The CDR3 loop is CASSPGTGGKDTIYF. In DNA form, the CDR3 reads TGTGCCAGCTCACCCGGGACAGGGGGCAAGGACACCATATATTTT.

This clone appeared a few times. The J gene is TRBJ2-5, the V gene TRBV5-1, with TRBD2 as a possible D gene (6 bases). V lost 1 base and J 2 bases, leaving 15 bases between the germline ends. CDR1 is SGHRS and CDR2 is YFSETQ in the germline V gene. The CDR3 runs to 16 residues. This CDR3 reads CASSLWGVGNQETQYF. Here the CDR3 DNA reads TGCGCCAGCAGCTTGTGGGGGGTCGGGAATCAAGAGACCCAGTACTTC.